Following are 30 T cell receptor beta chains from one sample sequenced in a study of blood T cell repertoires in COVID-19. The data were produced by immunoSEQ multiplex PCR, yet TCRdb's version contains in-frame clones alone and is incomplete. The sample has about 170,000 clones, around 80% seen once; the top ten hold about 14%. Sequencing was performed on peripheral blood. These TCRs come from a woman in her seventies with COVID-19, enrolled during active disease.

The table lists this clone with a few counts. This sequence joins TRBV27 and TRBJ2-7, with TRBD1 matching 7 bases. Germline CDR1 MNHEY, CDR2 SMNVEV (reference sequence). The CDR3 extends over 14 amino acids. V was pared by 6 bases and J by 2 bases, with 7 bases of the junction left unmatched. The CDR3 is CASRAGTGAYEQYF. The CDR3 nucleotides are TGTGCCAGCAGGGCCGGAACAGGGGCCTACGAGCAGTACTTC.

V and J are TRBV30 and TRBJ1-5; D is perhaps TRBD1 (5 bases). This CDR3 region has 17 residues. V lost 1 base to trimming and J lost 0 bases, with 16 bases between them. Germline lookup yields CDR1 GTSNPN and CDR2 SVGIG (reference sequence). CDR3 residues: CAWSGLRTSNSNQPQHF. The CDR3 nucleotides read TGTGCCTGGAGTGGCTTGAGGACAAGTAATAGCAATCAGCCCCAGCATTTT.

V usage is TRBV14 and J usage is TRBJ1-1; a weak D match, TRBD1 (6 bases). The V end lost 5 bases, the J end lost 8 bases, and 18 bases lay between the germline ends. CDR1 is SGHDN and CDR2 is FVKESK in the germline V gene. This CDR3 is built from 14 residues. CDR3 protein: CASSTRGASPEAFF. In DNA, the CDR3 is TGTGCCAGCAGCACCCGGGGGGCCTCGCCGGAAGCTTTCTTT.

The rearrangement uses TRBV2 and TRBJ2-1; no reliable D call. V lost 5 bases to trimming and J lost 7 bases, with 15 bases between them. This CDR3 has 14 amino acids. Germline-derived CDR1 and CDR2 are SNHLY and FYNNEI. The CDR3: CASSRSAVGNEQFF. CDR3 DNA sequence: TGTGCCAGCAGTCGGTCCGCGGTAGGTAATGAGCAGTTCTTC.

The chain couples TRBV28 to TRBJ1-5; D is perhaps TRBD1 (5 bases). This CDR3 is built from 15 residues. CDR1 and CDR2 (germline): MDHEN, SYDVKM. V was cut by 5 bases and J by 6 bases, with 17 bases left in between. The CDR3 nucleotides read TGTGCCAGCAGTCCCACGGGGGGTCGGGGTCAGCCCCAGCATTTT. This sequence encodes CASSPTGGRGQPQHF.

This clone was seen a few times. Germline and junction disagree at one end, which may indicate a read error. This sequence joins TRBV6-6 and TRBJ2-5, with D possibly being TRBD2 (5 bases). CDR1 and CDR2 from the germline V gene are MNHNY and SVGAGI (reference sequence). The CDR3 is 12 amino acids. The CDR3 is CASSYSFSPGNF. The DNA for the CDR3 is TGTGCCAGCAGTTACTCGTTCTCACCGGGGAACTTC.

The chain couples TRBV27 to TRBJ2-3, with 9 bases identical to TRBD2. The CDR3 contains 18 residues. Trimming cost V 7 bases and J 1 base; bases outside gene matches: 15. Germline assignment: CDR1 MNHEY and CDR2 SMNVEV (reference sequence). This CDR3 is CASTSKPPAGGGTDTQYF. DNA for the CDR3: TGTGCCAGCACCTCCAAACCCCCAGCGGGAGGCGGCACAGATACGCAGTATTTT.

This clone was seen more than once but under ten times. The J gene is TRBJ1-5, the V gene TRBV12-3 or TRBV12-4; D unclear. This CDR3 is 13 amino acids long. With 0 bases removed from V and 5 bases from J, the gap between germline ends came to 5 bases. CDR3 in DNA: TGTGCCAGCAGTTTAGCGCGTGATCAGCCCCAGCATTTT. It specifies CASSLARDQPQHF.

The chain joins TRBV30 to TRBJ1-2, with D unclear. V lost 4 bases to trimming and J lost 6 bases, with 12 bases between them. The CDR3 is 12 residues long. Germline CDR1 GTSNPN, CDR2 SVGIG (reference sequence). In DNA form, the CDR3 reads TGTGCCTGGACAGTATACCATAATGGCTACACCTTC. Protein: CAWTVYHNGYTF.

V is TRBV28 and J is TRBJ1-2; D unclear. This CDR3 region has 16 residues. Trimming removed 4 bases at V and 0 bases at J, with 15 bases between. CDR1 is MDHEN and CDR2 is SYDVKM in the germline V gene. The CDR3 protein is CASSSPRQPANYGYTF. The DNA of the CDR3 is TGTGCCAGCAGTTCCCCCCGCCAACCAGCTAACTATGGCTACACCTTC.

The chain employs TRBV25-1 and TRBJ1-4, with D possibly TRBD1 on 5 matching bases. Trimming removed 6 bases from V and 0 bases from J, with 11 bases in between. This CDR3 comprises 15 residues. The germline CDR1 and CDR2 sequences are MGHDK and SYGVNS. The CDR3 region has the DNA TGTGCCAGCAGCGCGCCGACAGCAACTAATGAAAAACTGTTTTTT. This sequence encodes CASSAPTATNEKLFF.

The genes are TRBV5-1 and TRBJ1-3; 9 bases are shared with TRBD1. The germline CDR1 and CDR2 sequences are SGHRS and YFSETQ. V lost 2 bases to trimming and J lost 3 bases; unmatched junction nucleotides: 3. The CDR3 runs to 15 residues. CDR3 coding DNA: TGCGCCAGCAGCTTACAGGGGGCTAGTGGAAACACCATATATTTT. Protein: CASSLQGASGNTIYF.

DNA of the CDR3: TGTGCCAGCAGTGTCAGGGAAGGACAGCCCCAGCATTTT. Translated: CASSVREGQPQHF. V gene TRBV2 combines with J gene TRBJ1-5; possibly TRBD1 for D (5 bases). Germline values: CDR1 SNHLY, CDR2 FYNNEI. The CDR3 is 13 amino acids. Trimming stripped 4 bases from V and 7 bases from J, with 11 bases between. The complete variable domain, with remaining parts taken from reference TRBV2 and TRBJ1-5, reads EPEVTQTPSHQVTQMGQEVILRCVPISNHLYFYWYRQILGQKVEFLVSFYNNEISEKSEIFDDQFSVERPDGSNFTLKIRSTKLEDSAMYFCASSVREGQPQHFGDGTRLSIL.

The gene calls are TRBV5-1 and TRBJ2-3; no firm D call. Germline lookup yields CDR1 SGHRS and CDR2 YFSETQ. The CDR3 is 16 residues long. With 3 bases removed from V and 0 bases from J, the gap between germline ends came to 14 bases. CDR3 DNA sequence: TGCGCCAGCAGCTCGAACCCAGGCGTTAGCACAGATACGCAGTATTTT. Its protein is CASSSNPGVSTDTQYF.

The V and J genes are TRBV2 and TRBJ2-1; unclear D gene. CDR1 SNHLY and CDR2 FYNNEI come from the germline V gene. Trimming took off 5 bases at V and 0 bases at J, with 8 bases between the two ends. There are 14 residues in the CDR3. CDR3 in amino acids: CASSSVSSYNEQFF. The CDR3 region has the DNA TGTGCCAGCAGTTCCGTCAGCTCCTACAATGAGCAGTTCTTC.

The chain couples TRBV18 to TRBJ1-6, with D possibly being TRBD1 (5 bases). Germline V lookup: CDR1 KGHSH, CDR2 LQKENI. The CDR3 is 17 amino acids. Trimming removed 2 bases at V and 7 bases at J, with 18 bases between. In DNA, the CDR3 is TGTGCCAGCTCACCATTTTCCTCAGCAGGGTCAAATTCACCCCTCCACTTT. Translating it yields CASSPFSSAGSNSPLHF.

The J gene is TRBJ2-2, the V gene TRBV7-3, with 9 nucleotides matching TRBD2. The germline gives CDR1 SGHTA, CDR2 FQGTGA. CDR3 size: 15 residues. Trimming at V came to 5 bases and at J to 5 bases, leaving 6 bases not matched to a gene. CDR3: CASSLLAGRTGELFF. The CDR3 nucleotides read TGTGCCAGCAGCCTTCTAGCGGGAAGGACCGGGGAGCTGTTTTTT.

The J gene is TRBJ1-2, the V gene TRBV19; perhaps TRBD1 as D (6 bases). The V and J ends lost 6 bases and 2 bases respectively, with 19 bases between them. This CDR3 has 16 amino acids. The germline CDR1 and CDR2 sequences are LNHDA and SQIVND (reference sequence). The CDR3 protein is CASSRRGAGANYGYTF. The CDR3 bases are TGTGCCAGTAGCCGAAGGGGAGCAGGGGCCAACTATGGCTACACCTTC. Variable domain in full (rest from reference TRBV19 and TRBJ1-2): DGGITQSPKYLFRKEGQNVTLSCEQNLNHDAMYWYRQDPGQGLRLIYYSQIVNDFQKGDIAEGYSVSREKKESFPLTVTSAQKNPTAFYLCASSRRGAGANYGYTFGSGTRLTVV.

The CDR3 bases are TGTGCCAGCAGTCCTTACCGGGACAGGGGAGTCGAGCAGTACTTC. It codes for CASSPYRDRGVEQYF. The chain recombines TRBV14 with TRBJ2-7; 10 bases align to TRBD1. The trim removed 6 bases at V and 6 bases at J, leaving 11 bases unmatched. This CDR3 has 15 amino acids. Per germline, CDR1 SGHDN and CDR2 FVKESK.

The chain has TRBV24-1 and TRBJ2-1; D is possibly TRBD2 (6 bases). V lost 7 bases and J lost 1, with 16 bases in between. CDR1 is KGHDR and CDR2 is SFDVKD in the germline V gene. The length of the CDR3 is 16 residues. The CDR3 coding sequence is TGTGCCACCAGCCGCCCTGGAGGGATTTCCTACAATGAGCAGTTCTTC. Translation gives CATSRPGGISYNEQFF.

This chain uses TRBV6-5 with TRBJ1-2; D remains ambiguous. Trimming shortened V by 6 bases and J by 0 bases, and 14 bases separated the two germline ends. The CDR3 is 15 residues long. Germline CDR1 is MNHEY and CDR2 is SVGAGI. The CDR3 bases are TGTGCCAGCAGGTTAGAAAAACGAGCTAACTATGGCTACACCTTC. It is translated as CASRLEKRANYGYTF.

This clone showed up just a few times. The chain has TRBV19 and TRBJ2-1, with 7 nucleotides matching TRBD1. Germline CDR1 is LNHDA and CDR2 is SQIVND (reference sequence). Trimming took 5 bases from V and 5 from J; bases not matched to a gene: 18. The CDR3 is 18 amino acids. CDR3 sequence: CASSSPGRRQGQNNEQFF. Here the CDR3 DNA reads TGTGCCAGTAGTTCCCCAGGCCGCAGACAGGGTCAAAACAATGAGCAGTTCTTC.

In this sample, this clone turned up once. The J gene is TRBJ1-6, the V gene TRBV29-1; 8 nucleotides line up with TRBD1. Germline V gives CDR1 SQVTM, CDR2 ANQGSEA. The length of the CDR3 is 13 residues. Trimming removed 6 bases from V and 6 bases from J; junction bases left unmatched: 4. CDR3: CSVQDRVNSPLHF. CDR3 coding DNA: TGCAGCGTCCAGGACAGGGTTAATTCACCCCTCCACTTT.

The rearrangement links TRBV27 to TRBJ2-7, with 7 bases lining up with TRBD2. The V segment lost 5 bases and the J segment 1 base; nucleotides outside the gene matches: 5. Germline V gene data show CDR1 as MNHEY and CDR2 as SMNVEV (reference sequence). This CDR3 contains 14 residues. CDR3 amino acids: CASSPRGSSYEQYF. CDR3 DNA: TGTGCCAGCAGTCCCCGCGGGAGTTCCTACGAGCAGTACTTC.

J is TRBJ2-1 and V is TRBV24-1; 8 positions match TRBD2. Germline CDR1 and CDR2: KGHDR and SFDVKD. CDR3 size: 14 residues. V lost 5 bases and J lost 4; bases outside the gene matches: 3. The CDR3 reads CATSVSGGYNEQFF. DNA of the CDR3: TGTGCCACCAGTGTTTCGGGGGGGTACAATGAGCAGTTCTTC.

V and J are TRBV5-1 and TRBJ2-1; 7 positions agree with TRBD2. Germline V CDR1 and CDR2: SGHRS, YFSETQ. The CDR3 is 15 residues long. V shed 0 bases and J 6 bases; nucleotides not matched to a gene: 6. Written as DNA, the CDR3 is TGCGCCAGCAGCTTGGATCTAATAGCGGGCAATGAGCAGTTCTTC. It is translated as CASSLDLIAGNEQFF. The variable domain in full, completed from reference TRBV5-1 and TRBJ2-1, reads KAGVTQTPRYLIKTRGQQVTLSCSPISGHRSVSWYQQTPGQGLQFLFEYFSETQRNKGNFPGRFSGRQFSNSRSEMNVSTLELGDSALYLCASSLDLIAGNEQFFGPGTRLTVL.

V usage is TRBV6-5 and J usage is TRBJ2-1; 10 bases line up with TRBD2. The CDR3 has 15 residues. V was clipped by 5 bases and J by 5 bases; unmatched bases: 6. Germline V gene lookup returns CDR1 MNHEY and CDR2 SVGAGI. This CDR3 is CASSRAGGVDNEQFF. CDR3 sequence (DNA): TGTGCCAGCAGTCGAGCGGGAGGGGTAGACAATGAGCAGTTCTTC.

The rearrangement joins TRBV27 to TRBJ1-1, with D perhaps TRBD1 (5 bases). The CDR3 is 18 residues long. CDR1 and CDR2 from the germline V gene are MNHEY and SMNVEV (reference sequence). The germline V and J ends were trimmed by 5 bases and 3 bases, with 25 bases remaining between them. In nucleotides, the CDR3 is TGTGCCAGCAGTCCAGGGAAGGGGCCCCCAAACGAGGACACTGAAGCTTTCTTT. Its translation: CASSPGKGPPNEDTEAFF.

V is TRBV21-1 and J is TRBJ2-7; the table calls TRBD2, which could not be checked here. TRBV21-1 is listed as a pseudogene. The length of the CDR3 is 16 residues. CDR3 sequence reads: CASRPKRGAICCEQYV. In nucleotides, the CDR3 is TGTGCCAGCAGACCTAAGCGGGGGGCGATATGTTGCGAGCAGTACGTC.

The V and J genes are TRBV27 and TRBJ2-3; a possible D gene is TRBD1 (6 bases). V lost 5 bases to trimming and J lost 1 base, with 16 bases between them. CDR3 size: 16 residues. In germline, CDR1 is MNHEY, CDR2 SMNVEV (reference sequence). CDR3 nucleotide sequence: TGTGCCAGCAGTCCTATGACAGGTACGGGCACAGATACGCAGTATTTT. Its translation: CASSPMTGTGTDTQYF.